Sequencing of this T cell receptor beta chain was carried out in a study of blood T cell repertoires in COVID-19. Germline CDR1 DFQATT, CDR2 SNEGSKA (reference sequence). The CDR3 covers 11 residues. Between the trimmed V and J ends, which lost 6 bases and 4 bases, there was a span of 8 bases. Original methodology: Cell counts per sample came from amplifying reference gene primers. Assay: immunoSEQ multiplex PCR; the TCRdb copy retains only in-frame clones and omits some. V, J and clone size reflect that table, while D and trimming were determined from the DNA. The sample has hundreds of thousands of clones, 85% to 90% seen once. In the case of this clone: The sample carries other DNA sequences with the same CDR3.

The sequencing sample was made of peripheral blood. The receptor's source is a woman aged 40 to 50 who had recovered from COVID-19. The chain employs TRBV20-1 and TRBJ2-3; D is unresolved. This CDR3 is CSAPLPDTQYF. The DNA for the CDR3 is TGCAGTGCCCCCCTCCCAGATACGCAGTATTTT.